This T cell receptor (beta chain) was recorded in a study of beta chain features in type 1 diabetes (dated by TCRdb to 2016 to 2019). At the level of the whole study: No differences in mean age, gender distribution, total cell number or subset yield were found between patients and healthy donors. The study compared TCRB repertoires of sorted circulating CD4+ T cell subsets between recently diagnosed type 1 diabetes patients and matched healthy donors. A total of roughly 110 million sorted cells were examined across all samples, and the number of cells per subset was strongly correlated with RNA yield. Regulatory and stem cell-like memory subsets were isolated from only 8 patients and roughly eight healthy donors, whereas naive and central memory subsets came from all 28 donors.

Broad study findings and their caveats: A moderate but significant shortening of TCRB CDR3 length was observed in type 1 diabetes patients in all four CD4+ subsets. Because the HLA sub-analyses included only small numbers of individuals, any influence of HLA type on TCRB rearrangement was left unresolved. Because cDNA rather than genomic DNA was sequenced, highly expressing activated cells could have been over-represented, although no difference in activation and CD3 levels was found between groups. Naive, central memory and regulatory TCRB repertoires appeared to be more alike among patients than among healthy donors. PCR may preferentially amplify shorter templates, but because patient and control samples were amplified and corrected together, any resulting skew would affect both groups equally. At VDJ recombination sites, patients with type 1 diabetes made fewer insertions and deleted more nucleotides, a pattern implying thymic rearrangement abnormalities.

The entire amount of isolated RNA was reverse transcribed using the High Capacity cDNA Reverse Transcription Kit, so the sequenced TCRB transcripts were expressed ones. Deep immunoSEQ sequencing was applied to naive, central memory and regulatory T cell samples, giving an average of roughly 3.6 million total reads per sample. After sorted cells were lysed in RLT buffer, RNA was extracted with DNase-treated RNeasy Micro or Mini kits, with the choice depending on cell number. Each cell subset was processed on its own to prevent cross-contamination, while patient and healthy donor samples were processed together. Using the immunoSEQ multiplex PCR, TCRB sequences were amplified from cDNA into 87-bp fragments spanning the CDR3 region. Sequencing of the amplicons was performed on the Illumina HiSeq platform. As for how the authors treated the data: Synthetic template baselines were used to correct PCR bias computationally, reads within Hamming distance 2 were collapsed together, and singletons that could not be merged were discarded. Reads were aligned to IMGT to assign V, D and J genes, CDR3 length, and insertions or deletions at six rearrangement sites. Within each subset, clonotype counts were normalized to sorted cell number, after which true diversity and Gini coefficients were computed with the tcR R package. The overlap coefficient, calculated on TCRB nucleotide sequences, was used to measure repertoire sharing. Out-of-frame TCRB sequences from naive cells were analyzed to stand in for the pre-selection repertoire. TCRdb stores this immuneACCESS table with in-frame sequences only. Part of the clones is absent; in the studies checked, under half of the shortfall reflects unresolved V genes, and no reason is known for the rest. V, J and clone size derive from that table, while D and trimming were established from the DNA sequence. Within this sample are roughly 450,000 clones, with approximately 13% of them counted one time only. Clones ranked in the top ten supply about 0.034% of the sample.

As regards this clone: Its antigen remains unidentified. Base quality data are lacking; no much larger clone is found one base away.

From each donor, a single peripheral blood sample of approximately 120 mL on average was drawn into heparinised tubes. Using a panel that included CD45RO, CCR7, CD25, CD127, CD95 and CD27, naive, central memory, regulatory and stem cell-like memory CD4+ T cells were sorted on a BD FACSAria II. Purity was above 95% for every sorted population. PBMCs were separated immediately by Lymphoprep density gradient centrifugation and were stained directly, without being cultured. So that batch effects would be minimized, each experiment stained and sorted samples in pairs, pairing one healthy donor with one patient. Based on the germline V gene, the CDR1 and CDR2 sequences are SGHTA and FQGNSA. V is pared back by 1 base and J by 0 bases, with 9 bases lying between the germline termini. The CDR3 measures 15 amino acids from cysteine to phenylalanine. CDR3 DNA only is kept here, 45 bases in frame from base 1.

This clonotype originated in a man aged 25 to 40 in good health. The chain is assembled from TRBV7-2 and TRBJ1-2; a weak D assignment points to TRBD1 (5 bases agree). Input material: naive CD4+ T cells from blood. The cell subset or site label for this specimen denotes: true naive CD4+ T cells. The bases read TGTGCCAGCAGCTTAGTGGGGGACCCTAACTATGGCTACACCTTC. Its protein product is CASSLVGDPNYGYTF.